The next 4 T cell receptor beta chains were all read from a single sample in a study of technical replicates of blood from a few donors. Some clones are missing from TCRdb's copy, which holds only in-frame ones; the method was immunoSEQ multiplex PCR. The table shows 50,000 to 70,000 clones, with approximately 86% occurring only once. The sequenced material came from PBMCs. The receptor set was obtained from a human donor in good health. Some clones in this sample may be carry-over from other donors' samples.

This sequence joins TRBV29-1 and TRBJ2-2; tentative D call: TRBD2 (6 bases). V gave up 6 bases and J gave up 6 bases, with 14 bases separating them. CDR3 length: 13 amino acids. Germline-derived CDR1 and CDR2 are SQVTM and ANQGSEA. The chain's CDR3 is CSVAWGGSGELFF. In nucleotides, the CDR3 is TGCAGCGTGGCCTGGGGAGGTTCCGGGGAGCTGTTTTTT.

This chain joins TRBV19 and TRBJ2-7; weak D call: TRBD2 (6 bases). This CDR3 is built from 14 residues. V gave up 3 bases and J gave up 0 bases, with 9 bases separating them. Germline assignment: CDR1 LNHDA and CDR2 SQIVND (reference sequence). For the CDR3, the DNA is TGTGCCAGTAGTATGGAGGGGAGCTCCTACGAGCAGTACTTC. Encoded protein: CASSMEGSSYEQYF.

This chain uses TRBV29-1 with TRBJ1-1; 9 bases fit TRBD1. This CDR3 has 12 amino acids. Trimming took 8 bases from V and 3 from J; bases not matched to a gene: 4. CDR1 SQVTM and CDR2 ANQGSEA come from the germline V gene. In nucleotides, the CDR3 is TGCAGCACCGGGACAGGGCACACTGAAGCTTTCTTT. Translated: CSTGTGHTEAFF.

The rearrangement uses TRBV30 and TRBJ1-5, with D hard to call. Germline V CDR1 and CDR2: GTSNPN, SVGIG (reference sequence). The CDR3 contains 13 residues. Trimming pared 7 bases from V and 9 bases from J, leaving 19 bases between. CDR3 sequence: CASGGRRPGPQHF. The CDR3 DNA is TGTGCCTCTGGCGGGAGGAGGCCAGGGCCCCAGCATTTT.